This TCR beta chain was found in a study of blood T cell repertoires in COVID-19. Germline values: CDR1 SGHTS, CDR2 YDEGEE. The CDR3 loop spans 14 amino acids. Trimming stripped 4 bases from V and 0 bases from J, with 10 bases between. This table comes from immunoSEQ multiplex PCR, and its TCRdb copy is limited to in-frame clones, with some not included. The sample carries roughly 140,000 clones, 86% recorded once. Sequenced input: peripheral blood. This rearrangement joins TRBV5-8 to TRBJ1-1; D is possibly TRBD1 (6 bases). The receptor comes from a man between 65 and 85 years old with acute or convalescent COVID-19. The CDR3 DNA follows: TGTGCCAGCAGCCACGGACAGATGAACACTGAAGCTTTCTTT. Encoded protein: CASSHGQMNTEAFF.